Below are 32 T cell receptor beta chains sequenced from a single sample in a study of blood T cells in healthy people across ages. A J-beta primer mix and a sample-barcoded 5' primer were used in a second PCR of about 7 to 11 cycles. A single record per CDR3 protein comes from TCRdb applying MiXCR to the 5' RACE reads. The sample lists 1.5 million to 2 million distinct CDR3 sequences, approximately 50% occurring once. The sequencing input was blood. Receptors were obtained from a woman aged 40 to 55 in good health.

The chain couples TRBV7-2 to TRBJ1-2; no definite D call. This CDR3 is built from 15 residues. Trimming took off 5 bases at V and 0 bases at J, with 13 bases between the two ends. The germline CDR1 and CDR2 sequences are SGHTA and FQGNSA. Here the CDR3 DNA reads TGTGCCAGCAGCCCAGCCTCGAACCCTAACTATGGCTACACCTTC. It translates to CASSPASNPNYGYTF.

This clonotype has more than one count but fewer than ten. The rearrangement joins TRBV28 to TRBJ2-5; TRBD1 agrees at 12 bases. CDR1 MDHEN and CDR2 SYDVKM come from the germline V gene. Trimming took 2 bases from V and 3 from J; bases not matched to a gene: 4. The CDR3 is 16 residues long. The CDR3 DNA reads TGTGCCAGCAGTTTAGGGACAGGGGGCAGGAAAGAGACCCAGTACTTC. This sequence encodes CASSLGTGGRKETQYF.

V gene TRBV4-3 combines with J gene TRBJ2-3; D is perhaps TRBD2 (5 bases). The CDR3 runs 16 residues. V dropped 0 bases and J dropped 4 bases, with 14 bases sitting between them. Germline lookup yields CDR1 LGHNA and CDR2 YSLEER. This chain's CDR3 is CASSQEAAGNPDTQYF. For the CDR3, the DNA is TGCGCCAGCAGCCAAGAAGCGGCCGGAAATCCAGATACGCAGTATTTT.

J is TRBJ2-3 and V is TRBV3-1; 9 nucleotides align to TRBD2. Germline V gene lookup returns CDR1 LGHDT and CDR2 YNNKEL (reference sequence). The CDR3 length is 17 residues. The ends lost 0 bases at V and 2 bases at J; junction bases unmatched: 6. This chain's CDR3 is CASSQELIAGVTDTQYF. DNA of the CDR3: TGTGCCAGCAGCCAAGAATTGATAGCGGGGGTCACAGATACGCAGTATTTT.

The V call is TRBV7-2, the J call TRBJ2-3; D call uncertain. The CDR3 length is 14 residues. Germline V gene lookup returns CDR1 SGHTA and CDR2 FQGNSA. Trimming took 3 bases from V and 4 from J, leaving 11 bases between them. In DNA form, the CDR3 reads TGTGCCAGCAGCTTGGGGAATCTGGCAGATACGCAGTATTTT. As protein: CASSLGNLADTQYF.

This clonotype has more than one count but fewer than ten. The chain carries TRBV10-1 and TRBJ2-3; 13 nucleotides align to TRBD2. J gave up 0 bases and V 4 bases, and 4 bases lay outside the gene matches. The germline V gene has CDR1 WNHNN and CDR2 SYGVQD (reference sequence). The CDR3 loop spans 17 amino acids. CDR3 residues: CASSGTSGGESTDTQYF. The CDR3 DNA follows: TGCGCCAGCAGTGGAACTAGCGGGGGGGAAAGCACAGATACGCAGTATTTT.

This clonotype was detected only a few times. The rearrangement links TRBV6-2 or TRBV6-3 to TRBJ1-2; D unresolved. V was trimmed by 4 bases and J by 8 bases, leaving 11 bases between them. This CDR3 contains 12 residues. CDR1 MNHEY and CDR2 SVGEGT come from the germline V gene. CDR3 protein: CASSFGSGGYTF. CDR3 sequence (DNA): TGTGCCAGCAGTTTTGGCTCCGGCGGCTACACCTTC.

This sequence joins TRBV20-1 and TRBJ2-7; 7 bases align to TRBD1. CDR1 and CDR2 (germline): DFQATT, SNEGSKA (reference sequence). With 6 bases clipped from V and 2 bases from J, the junction kept 7 bases outside the gene matches. The CDR3 runs 13 residues. The CDR3 spells CSAGRGRTYEQYF. The CDR3 DNA is TGCAGTGCAGGAAGGGGGCGGACCTACGAGCAGTACTTC.

This chain uses TRBV5-1 with TRBJ1-2; weak D call: TRBD1 (5 bases). The CDR3 extends over 13 amino acids. CDR1 and CDR2 (germline): SGHRS, YFSETQ. With 5 bases removed from V and 12 bases from J, the gap between germline ends came to 20 bases. The CDR3 region is CASRLRERGVDTF. CDR3 coding DNA: TGCGCCAGCAGACTCAGGGAGAGAGGAGTGGACACCTTC. Based on the CDR3 plus reference TRBV5-1 and TRBJ1-2, the full variable domain is KAGVTQTPRYLIKTRGQQVTLSCSPISGHRSVSWYQQTPGQGLQFLFEYFSETQRNKGNFPGRFSGRQFSNSRSEMNVSTLELGDSALYLCASRLRERGVDTFGSGTRLTVV.

The chain combines TRBV28 with TRBJ2-1; D may be TRBD2 (5 bases). The germline V gene has CDR1 MDHEN and CDR2 SYDVKM. This CDR3 region has 12 residues. The V and J ends lost 7 bases and 6 bases respectively, with 10 bases between them. The CDR3 spells CASTGLVNEQFF. The CDR3, as DNA: TGTGCCAGCACGGGGTTGGTCAATGAGCAGTTCTTC. The variable domain in full, completed from reference TRBV28 and TRBJ2-1, reads DVKVTQSSRYLVKRTGEKVFLECVQDMDHENMFWYRQDPGLGLRLIYFSYDVKMKEKGDIPEGYSVSREKKERFSLILESASTNQTSMYLCASTGLVNEQFFGPGTRLTVL.

The V call is TRBV29-1, the J call TRBJ2-5, with 8 bases identical to TRBD1. V lost 7 bases to trimming and J lost 4 bases; unmatched junction nucleotides: 5. Per the germline V gene, CDR1 is SQVTM and CDR2 is ANQGSEA. This CDR3 comprises 12 residues. CDR3 sequence: CSGGQGLETQYF. The CDR3 DNA sequence: TGCAGCGGCGGACAGGGACTAGAGACCCAGTACTTC.

The V call is TRBV20-1, the J call TRBJ2-1, with TRBD1 matching 7 bases. V lost 1 base, J lost 6 bases, and 9 bases stayed unmatched. Germline values: CDR1 DFQATT, CDR2 SNEGSKA (reference sequence). The CDR3 spans 15 residues. As DNA, the CDR3 is TGCAGTGCTAGAGGCCGACAGGGTGGGCCCAATGAGCAGTTCTTC. This translates into CSARGRQGGPNEQFF.

This chain links TRBV4-3 with TRBJ2-1, with 7 positions matching TRBD2. Trimming at V came to 0 bases and at J to 0 bases, leaving 8 bases not matched to a gene. The CDR3 has 18 residues. Germline V gene lookup returns CDR1 LGHNA and CDR2 YSLEER. CDR3 protein: CASSQEALRGSSYNEQFF. The CDR3 nucleotides read TGCGCCAGCAGCCAAGAGGCCCTGCGGGGGAGCTCCTACAATGAGCAGTTCTTC.

The chain's CDR3 is CASSPGRRLSYEQYF. CDR3 in DNA: TGCGCCAGCAGCCCCGGCAGACGCCTCTCCTACGAGCAGTACTTC. This chain connects TRBV4-1 to TRBJ2-5; D gene uncertain. The end of the DNA fits TRBJ2-7 better, so the J call may be wrong. The CDR3 length is 15 residues. Germline assignment: CDR1 MGHRA and CDR2 YSYEKL.

The rearrangement links TRBV13 to TRBJ2-5; 9 nucleotides match TRBD1. CDR1 is PRHDT, CDR2 FYEKMQ, per germline (reference sequence). V lost 0 bases and J lost 3; bases outside the gene matches: 5. The CDR3 runs 16 residues. The CDR3 reads CASSLGWGTGKETQYF. CDR3 nucleotide sequence: TGTGCCAGCAGCTTAGGCTGGGGGACAGGGAAAGAGACCCAGTACTTC. Looking up the rest from reference TRBV13 and TRBJ2-5 gives the full variable domain: AAGVIQSPRHLIKEKRETATLKCYPIPRHDTVYWYQQGPGQDPQFLISFYEKMQSDKGSIPDRFSAQQFSDYHSELNMSSLELGDSALYFCASSLGWGTGKETQYFGPGTRLLVL.

There are a few counts of this clonotype. The chain joins TRBV12-3 or TRBV12-4 to TRBJ2-7; 8 nucleotides match TRBD2. V trimming: 6 bases; J trimming: 4 bases; junction bases outside the gene matches: 8. The CDR3 loop spans 14 amino acids. DNA for the CDR3: TGTGCCAGCAGAGAGGCGGGGGGCGGATACGAGCAGTACTTC. Translated: CASREAGGGYEQYF.

A few counts support this clonotype. V is TRBV7-2 and J is TRBJ2-5; weak D call: TRBD1 (6 bases). CDR1 is SGHTA, CDR2 FQGNSA, per germline. This CDR3 has 14 amino acids. V was shortened by 5 bases and J by 2 bases, with 12 bases between the two germline ends. This CDR3 is CASSRGTTQETQYF. In DNA, the CDR3 is TGTGCCAGCAGCCGAGGGACAACACAAGAGACCCAGTACTTC.

V and J are TRBV18 and TRBJ1-5; TRBD1 is a possible D gene (6 bases). Trimming pared 6 bases from V and 2 bases from J, leaving 17 bases between. Germline V gene lookup returns CDR1 KGHSH and CDR2 LQKENI. This CDR3 spans 16 amino acids. The CDR3 loop is CASSSSARGGNQPQHF. CDR3 in DNA: TGTGCCAGCTCCTCCTCGGCCAGGGGTGGCAATCAGCCCCAGCATTTT.

The chain joins TRBV14 to TRBJ2-3; the D is unclear. V was cut by 6 bases and J by 3 bases, with 16 bases left in between. Germline CDR1 and CDR2: SGHDN and FVKESK. The CDR3 sequence is 15 residues long. For the CDR3, the DNA is TGTGCCAGCAGTCCTAGTTACACCAGGACAGATACGCAGTATTTT. Its protein product is CASSPSYTRTDTQYF.

This clonotype was seen only a few times. The chain links TRBV5-5 to TRBJ2-7; the match to TRBD1 covers 11 bases. Per germline, CDR1 SGHKS and CDR2 YYEKEE (reference sequence). The CDR3 runs 15 residues. The trim removed 2 bases at V and 5 bases at J, leaving 6 bases unmatched. The CDR3 reads CASSLPGQGVHEQYF. CDR3 coding DNA: TGTGCCAGCAGCTTACCGGGACAGGGGGTCCACGAGCAGTACTTC. Based on the CDR3 plus reference TRBV5-5 and TRBJ2-7, the full variable domain is DAGVTQSPTHLIKTRGQQVTLRCSPISGHKSVSWYQQVLGQGPQFIFQYYEKEERGRGNFPDRFSARQFPNYSSELNVNALLLGDSALYLCASSLPGQGVHEQYFGPGTRLTVT.

This clonotype was seen more than once but under ten times. This sequence joins TRBV4-2 and TRBJ2-3, with D tentatively TRBD1 or TRBD2 (5 bases each). Trimming pared 0 bases from V and 6 bases from J, leaving 13 bases between. This CDR3 spans 15 amino acids. Germline V lookup: CDR1 LGHNA, CDR2 YNFKEQ. The CDR3 here is CASSQEWGNLDTQYF. As DNA, the CDR3 is TGTGCCAGCAGCCAAGAGTGGGGGAATCTGGATACGCAGTATTTT.

The chain combines TRBV7-8 with TRBJ1-6, with TRBD1 identical over 8 bases. V gave up 5 bases and J gave up 9 bases; unmatched junction bases: 9. The CDR3 covers 15 residues. Germline V gene data show CDR1 as SGHVS and CDR2 as FQNEAQ. The DNA of the CDR3 is TGTGCCAGCAGCGAGACAGGGGCGAGGAGTTCACCCCTCCACTTT. It yields the protein CASSETGARSSPLHF.

The gene calls are TRBV5-1 and TRBJ2-5, with TRBD2 matching over 13 bases. Germline V CDR1 and CDR2: SGHRS, YFSETQ. V gave up 3 bases and J gave up 3 bases; unmatched junction bases: 2. This CDR3 region has 15 residues. The CDR3 sequence: CASSWGTSGEETQYF. CDR3 coding DNA: TGCGCCAGCAGCTGGGGGACTAGCGGGGAAGAGACCCAGTACTTC.

This clonotype occurred a few times. CDR3 protein: CASNIGQVDNEQFF. In nucleotides, the CDR3 is TGTGCCAGCAATATAGGACAGGTAGACAATGAGCAGTTCTTC. The chain combines TRBV9 with TRBJ2-1, with 7 bases identical to TRBD1. The CDR3 extends over 14 amino acids. CDR1 and CDR2 from the germline V gene are SGDLS and YYNGEE. J was trimmed by 5 bases and V by 6 bases; bases with no gene match: 8. Combining the CDR3 with reference TRBV9 and TRBJ2-1 gives the whole variable domain DSGVTQTPKHLITATGQRVTLRCSPRSGDLSVYWYQQSLDQGLQFLIQYYNGEERAKGNILERFSAQQFPDLHSELNLSSLELGDSALYFCASNIGQVDNEQFFGPGTRLTVL.

V is TRBV5-1 and J is TRBJ1-2; no clear D gene. This CDR3 has 13 amino acids. Germline loops: CDR1 SGHRS, CDR2 YFSETQ. Deletions cut 2 bases from V and 3 bases from J, with 8 bases between. This CDR3 is CASSFKGYYGYTF. DNA of the CDR3: TGCGCCAGCAGCTTTAAAGGGTACTATGGCTACACCTTC.

This chain uses TRBV7-2 with TRBJ2-3; the D call may be TRBD1 or TRBD2 (5 bases each). V was pared by 4 bases and J by 0 bases, with 14 bases between. The germline V gene encodes CDR1 SGHTA and CDR2 FQGNSA. CDR3 size: 16 residues. The CDR3 spells CASSSLGVTSTDTQYF. The CDR3 nucleotides are TGTGCCAGCAGCTCACTGGGGGTGACTAGCACAGATACGCAGTATTTT.

The rearrangement joins TRBV7-2 to TRBJ2-1; 9 bases align to TRBD2. The CDR3 loop spans 15 amino acids. Germline CDR1 is SGHTA and CDR2 is FQGNSA. The V and J ends lost 5 bases and 3 bases, in that order; junction bases with no gene match: 5. The CDR3 nucleotides are TGTGCCAGCAGCCCCCGGACTAGCGACTACAATGAGCAGTTCTTC. Its protein is CASSPRTSDYNEQFF.

V is TRBV5-1 and J is TRBJ2-1, with D perhaps TRBD2 (6 bases). Germline V CDR1 and CDR2: SGHRS, YFSETQ. V was cut by 4 bases and J by 7 bases, with 18 bases left in between. CDR3 length: 15 amino acids. Here the CDR3 DNA reads TGCGCCAGCAGCGTGGCCGGGACTGAATTGAATGAGCAGTTCTTC. It encodes CASSVAGTELNEQFF.

The rearrangement joins TRBV20-1 to TRBJ1-2, with no clear D. This CDR3 has 10 residues. Trimming stripped 4 bases from V and 8 bases from J, with 8 bases between. The germline V gene encodes CDR1 DFQATT and CDR2 SNEGSKA (reference sequence). The CDR3 loop reads CSAIDGGYTF. The CDR3 nucleotides are TGCAGTGCTATCGACGGCGGCTACACCTTC.

The rearrangement links TRBV10-3 to TRBJ1-6; D not resolved. This CDR3 spans 15 amino acids. Per germline, CDR1 ENHRY and CDR2 SYGVKD. V dropped 2 bases and J dropped 6 bases, with 11 bases sitting between them. CDR3 region: CAISEQAPGNSPLHF. The CDR3 bases are TGTGCCATCAGTGAGCAGGCCCCGGGTAATTCACCCCTCCACTTT.

With respect to this clonotype: One junction end disagrees with the germline gene, perhaps due to a read error. The V gene is TRBV20-1, the J gene TRBJ2-3; 10 bases align to TRBD2. The CDR3 is 13 residues long. The germline CDR1 and CDR2 sequences are DFQATT and SNEGSKA (reference sequence). CDR3 sequence: CSTSGDHTDTQYF. The CDR3 DNA is TGCAGTACTAGCGGGGACCACACAGATACGCAGTATTTT.

V and J are TRBV5-6 and TRBJ2-7; 8 bases are shared with TRBD1. This CDR3 region has 15 residues. CDR1 SGHDT and CDR2 YYEEEE come from the germline V gene. V lost 4 bases, J lost 4 bases, and 10 bases stayed unmatched. The CDR3, as DNA: TGTGCCAGCAGCGGAAGCGAACGACAGGGGTACGAGCAGTACTTC. Its protein is CASSGSERQGYEQYF.